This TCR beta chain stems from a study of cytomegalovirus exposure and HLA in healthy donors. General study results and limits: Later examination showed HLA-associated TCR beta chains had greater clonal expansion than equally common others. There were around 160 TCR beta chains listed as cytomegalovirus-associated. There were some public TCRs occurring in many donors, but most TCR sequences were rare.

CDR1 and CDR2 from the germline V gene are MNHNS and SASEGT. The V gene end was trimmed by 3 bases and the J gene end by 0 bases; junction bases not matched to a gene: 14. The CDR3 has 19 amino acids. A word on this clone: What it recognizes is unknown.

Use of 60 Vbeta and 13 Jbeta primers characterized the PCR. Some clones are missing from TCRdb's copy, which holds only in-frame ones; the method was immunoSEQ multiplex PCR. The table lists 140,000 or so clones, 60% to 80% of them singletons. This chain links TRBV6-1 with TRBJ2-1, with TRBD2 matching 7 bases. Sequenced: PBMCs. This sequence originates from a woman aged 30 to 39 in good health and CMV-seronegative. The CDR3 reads CASSEGDPSWTSSYNEQFF. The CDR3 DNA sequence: TGTGCCAGCAGTGAGGGGGACCCAAGCTGGACTAGCTCCTACAATGAGCAGTTCTTC.